The T cell receptor (beta chain) described here comes from a study of OX40 agonist ivuxolimab in advanced cancers. Study-level information: The patients received agonistic anti-OX40 (CD134) antibody ivuxolimab. Overall study findings and caveats: At doses 0.1 to 3.0 mg/kg, CD4+ and CD8+ clones expanded. Among patients with partial responses at 0.1-3.0 mg/kg, clonal expansion was among the lowest. CD4+ T cells averaged fewer expanded clones than CD8+ T cells.

Generated by immunoSEQ multiplex PCR, the TCRdb table keeps only in-frame clones and is missing some. There are tens of thousands of clones in the sample; about nine tenths occur only once, and 0.32% lies in the top ten. Trimming removed 8 bases from V and 4 bases from J; junction bases left unmatched: 3. This CDR3 spans 12 amino acids. CDR1 and CDR2 (germline): SGHTA, FQGTGA. For this clone: No antigen is known for it.

The chain is built from TRBV7-3 and TRBJ1-1, with TRBD1 matching 8 bases. This clonotype was sampled from an adult with an advanced solid tumor such as melanoma, head and neck, liver or kidney cancer. The specimen comprised CD4+ or CD8+ T cells sorted from blood, sampled in a trial of the OX40 agonist ivuxolimab. CDR3 DNA sequence: TGTGCCAGCTCTGACAGGGGCACTGAAGCTTTCTTT. Translated, it gives CASSDRGTEAFF.